This TCR beta chain emerged from a study of T cell responses to AZD1222 COVID-19 vaccine. Only in-frame clones appear in the TCRdb table, and some are missing; sequencing was by immunoSEQ multiplex PCR. The data show 120,000 to 150,000 clones, roughly 90% seen once. Broader study findings: Spike-specific TCR breadth and depth were elevated following two AZD1222 doses.

A word on this clone: Its target is unknown.

This receptor was identified in an adult in good health. The specimen comprised peripheral blood, sampled on day 0 of AZD1222 vaccination.

The CDR3 DNA reads as TGCGCCAGCAGCCAGTTAGCGGGAGGGGTCACCGGGGAGCTGTTTTTT. This codes for CASSQLAGGVTGELFF. The genes are TRBV4-3 and TRBJ2-2, with 11 bases aligning to TRBD2. The CDR3 is made up of 16 amino acids. The trim removed 3 bases at V and 4 bases at J, leaving 4 bases unmatched. The germline gives CDR1 LGHNA, CDR2 YSLEER.